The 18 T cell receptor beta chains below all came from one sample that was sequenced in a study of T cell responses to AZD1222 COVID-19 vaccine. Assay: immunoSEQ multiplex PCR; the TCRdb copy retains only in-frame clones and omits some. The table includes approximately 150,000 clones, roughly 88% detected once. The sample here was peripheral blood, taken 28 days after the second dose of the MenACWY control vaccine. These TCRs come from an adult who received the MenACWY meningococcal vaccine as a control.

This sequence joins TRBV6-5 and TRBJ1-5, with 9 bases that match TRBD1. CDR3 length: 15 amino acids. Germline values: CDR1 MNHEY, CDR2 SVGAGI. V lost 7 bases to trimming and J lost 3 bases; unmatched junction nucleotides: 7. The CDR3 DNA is TGTGCCAGCATACGACAGGGGGAGGCCAATCAGCCCCAGCATTTT. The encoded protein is CASIRQGEANQPQHF.

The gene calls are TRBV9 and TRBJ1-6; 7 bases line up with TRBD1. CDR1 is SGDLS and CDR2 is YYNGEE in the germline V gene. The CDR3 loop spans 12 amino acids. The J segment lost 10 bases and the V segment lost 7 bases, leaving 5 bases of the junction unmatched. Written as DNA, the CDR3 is TGTGCCAGCTCCACAGGGGCATCACCCCTCCACTTT. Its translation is CASSTGASPLHF. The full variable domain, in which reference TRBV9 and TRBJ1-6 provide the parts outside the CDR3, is DSGVTQTPKHLITATGQRVTLRCSPRSGDLSVYWYQQSLDQGLQFLIQYYNGEERAKGNILERFSAQQFPDLHSELNLSSLELGDSALYFCASSTGASPLHFGNGTRLTVT.

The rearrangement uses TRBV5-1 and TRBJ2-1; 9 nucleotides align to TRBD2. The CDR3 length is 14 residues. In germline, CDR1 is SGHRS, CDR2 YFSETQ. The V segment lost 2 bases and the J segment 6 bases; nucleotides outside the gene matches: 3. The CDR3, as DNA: TGCGCCAGCAGCTTTACAGCGGGAGGCAATGAGCAGTTCTTC. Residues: CASSFTAGGNEQFF.

The CDR3 loop is CASSEGEGARVDHF. As DNA, the CDR3 is TGTGCCAGCAGTGAGGGAGAGGGGGCGCGGGTGGATCACTTT. The chain employs TRBV25-1 and TRBJ1-6, with 7 positions matching TRBD1. Germline CDR1 and CDR2: MGHDK and SYGVNS. CDR3 length: 14 residues. J was trimmed by 19 bases and V by 3 bases; bases with no gene match: 15.

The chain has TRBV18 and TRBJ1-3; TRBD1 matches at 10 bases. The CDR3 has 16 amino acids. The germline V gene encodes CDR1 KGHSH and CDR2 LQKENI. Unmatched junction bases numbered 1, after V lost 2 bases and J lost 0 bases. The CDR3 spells CASSPGTGDSGNTIYF. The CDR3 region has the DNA TGTGCCAGCTCACCAGGGACAGGGGACTCTGGAAACACCATATATTTT.

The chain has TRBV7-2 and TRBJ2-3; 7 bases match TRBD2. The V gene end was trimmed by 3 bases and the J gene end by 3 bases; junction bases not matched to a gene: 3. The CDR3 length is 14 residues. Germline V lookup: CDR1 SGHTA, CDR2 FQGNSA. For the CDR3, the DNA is TGTGCCAGCAGCTTCCGGGGGGATACAGATACGCAGTATTTT. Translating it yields CASSFRGDTDTQYF.

The CDR3 reads CSVESRDRWAETQYF. CDR3 bases: TGCAGCGTTGAGTCCCGGGACCGGTGGGCAGAGACCCAGTACTTC. The V and J genes are TRBV29-1 and TRBJ2-5; D may be TRBD1 or TRBD2 (5 bases each). From germline, CDR1 is SQVTM and CDR2 ANQGSEA. The CDR3 runs to 15 residues. The V gene lost 3 bases and the J gene lost 4 bases, with 18 bases spanning the gap.

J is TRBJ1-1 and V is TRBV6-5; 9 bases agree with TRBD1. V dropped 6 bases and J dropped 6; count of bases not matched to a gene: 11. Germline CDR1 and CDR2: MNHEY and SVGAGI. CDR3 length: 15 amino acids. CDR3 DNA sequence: TGTGCCAGCAGGGGGGACAGGGCCCTTCTGGCTGAAGCTTTCTTT. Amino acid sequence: CASRGDRALLAEAFF.

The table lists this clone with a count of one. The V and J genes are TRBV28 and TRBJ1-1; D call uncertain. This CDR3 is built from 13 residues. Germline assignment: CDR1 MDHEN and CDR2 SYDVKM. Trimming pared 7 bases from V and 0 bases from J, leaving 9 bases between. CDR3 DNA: TGTGCCAGCACCCTAGGGCTGAACACTGAAGCTTTCTTT. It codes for CASTLGLNTEAFF.

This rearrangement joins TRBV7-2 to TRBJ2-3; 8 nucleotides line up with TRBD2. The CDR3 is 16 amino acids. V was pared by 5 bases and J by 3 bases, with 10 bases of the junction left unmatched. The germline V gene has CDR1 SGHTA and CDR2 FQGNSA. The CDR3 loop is CASSPYARGETDTQYF. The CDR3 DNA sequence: TGTGCCAGCAGCCCGTATGCGCGGGGGGAGACAGATACGCAGTATTTT.

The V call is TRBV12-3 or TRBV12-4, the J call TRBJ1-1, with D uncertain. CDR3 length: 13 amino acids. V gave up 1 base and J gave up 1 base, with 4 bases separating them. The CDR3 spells CASSLVANTEAFF. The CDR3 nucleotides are TGTGCCAGCAGTTTAGTTGCGAACACTGAAGCTTTCTTT.

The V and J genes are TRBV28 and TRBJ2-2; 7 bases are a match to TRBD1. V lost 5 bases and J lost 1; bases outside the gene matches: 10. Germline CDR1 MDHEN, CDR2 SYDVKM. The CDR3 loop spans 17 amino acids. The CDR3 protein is CASSMYRGRQNTGELFF. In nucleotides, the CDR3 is TGTGCCAGCAGTATGTACAGGGGAAGGCAGAACACCGGGGAGCTGTTTTTT.

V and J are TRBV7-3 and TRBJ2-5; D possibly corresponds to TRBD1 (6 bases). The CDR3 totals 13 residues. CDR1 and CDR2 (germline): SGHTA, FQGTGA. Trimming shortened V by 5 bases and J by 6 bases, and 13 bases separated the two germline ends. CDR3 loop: CASSKGDTQTQYF. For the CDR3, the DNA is TGTGCCAGCAGCAAGGGGGACACTCAGACCCAGTACTTC.

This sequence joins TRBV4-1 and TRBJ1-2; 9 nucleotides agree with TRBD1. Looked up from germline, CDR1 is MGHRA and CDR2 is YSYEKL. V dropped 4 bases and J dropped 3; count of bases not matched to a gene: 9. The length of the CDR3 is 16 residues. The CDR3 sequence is CASSPGQGRRYYGYTF. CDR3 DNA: TGCGCCAGCAGCCCGGGACAGGGAAGAAGGTACTATGGCTACACCTTC.

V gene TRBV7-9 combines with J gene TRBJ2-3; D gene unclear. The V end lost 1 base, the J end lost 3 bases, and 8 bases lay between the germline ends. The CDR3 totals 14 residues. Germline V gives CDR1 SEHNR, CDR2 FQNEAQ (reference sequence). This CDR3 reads CASSLELATDTQYF. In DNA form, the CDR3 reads TGTGCCAGCAGCTTAGAATTAGCAACAGATACGCAGTATTTT.

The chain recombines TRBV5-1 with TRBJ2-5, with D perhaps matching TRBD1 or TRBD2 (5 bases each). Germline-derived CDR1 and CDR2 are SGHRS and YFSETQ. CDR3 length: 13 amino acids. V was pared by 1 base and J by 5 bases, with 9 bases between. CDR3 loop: CASSLLGTETQYF. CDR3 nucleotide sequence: TGCGCCAGCAGCTTGTTGGGGACCGAGACCCAGTACTTC.

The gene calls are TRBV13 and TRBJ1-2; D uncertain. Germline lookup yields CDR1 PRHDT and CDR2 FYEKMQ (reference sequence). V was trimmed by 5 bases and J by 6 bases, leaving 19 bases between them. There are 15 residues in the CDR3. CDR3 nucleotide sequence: TGTGCCAGCAGCGCAAGAAATCAGTGGGCAGATGGCTACACCTTC. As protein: CASSARNQWADGYTF. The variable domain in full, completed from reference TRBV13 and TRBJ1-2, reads AAGVIQSPRHLIKEKRETATLKCYPIPRHDTVYWYQQGPGQDPQFLISFYEKMQSDKGSIPDRFSAQQFSDYHSELNMSSLELGDSALYFCASSARNQWADGYTFGSGTRLTVV.

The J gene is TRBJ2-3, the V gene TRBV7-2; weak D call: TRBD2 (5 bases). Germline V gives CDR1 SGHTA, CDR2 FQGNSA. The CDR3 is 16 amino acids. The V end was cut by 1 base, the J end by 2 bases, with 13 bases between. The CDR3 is CASSLGYRGTTDTQYF. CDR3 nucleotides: TGTGCCAGCAGCTTAGGTTACCGGGGAACCACAGATACGCAGTATTTT.